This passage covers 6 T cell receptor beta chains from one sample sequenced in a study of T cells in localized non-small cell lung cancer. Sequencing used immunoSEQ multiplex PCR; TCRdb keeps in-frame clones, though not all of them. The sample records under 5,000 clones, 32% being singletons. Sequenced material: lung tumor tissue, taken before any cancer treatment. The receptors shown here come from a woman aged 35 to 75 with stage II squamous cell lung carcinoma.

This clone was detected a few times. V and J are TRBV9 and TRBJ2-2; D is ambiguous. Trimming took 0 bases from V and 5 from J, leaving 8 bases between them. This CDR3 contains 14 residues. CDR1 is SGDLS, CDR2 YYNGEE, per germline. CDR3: CASSVVSGTGELFF. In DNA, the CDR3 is TGTGCCAGCAGCGTAGTTTCAGGAACCGGGGAGCTGTTTTTT.

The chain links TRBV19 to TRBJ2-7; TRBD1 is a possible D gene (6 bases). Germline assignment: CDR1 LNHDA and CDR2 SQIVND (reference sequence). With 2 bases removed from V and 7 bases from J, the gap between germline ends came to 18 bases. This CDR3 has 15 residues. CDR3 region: CASSIPGAASEEQYF. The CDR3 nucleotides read TGTGCCAGTAGTATACCAGGGGCCGCTTCGGAGGAGCAGTACTTC.

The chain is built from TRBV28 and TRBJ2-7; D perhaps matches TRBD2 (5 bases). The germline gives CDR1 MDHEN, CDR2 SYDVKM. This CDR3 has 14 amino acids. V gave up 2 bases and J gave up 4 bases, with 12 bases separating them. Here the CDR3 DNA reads TGTGCCAGCAGTTTAGGGCGGGTCCCGTACGAGCAGTACTTC. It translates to CASSLGRVPYEQYF.

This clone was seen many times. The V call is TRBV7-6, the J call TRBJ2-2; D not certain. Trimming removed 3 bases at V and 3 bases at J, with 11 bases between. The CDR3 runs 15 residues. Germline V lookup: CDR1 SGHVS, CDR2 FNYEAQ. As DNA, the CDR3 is TGTGCCAGCAGCTTGGTTAGCTTGGACACCGGGGAGCTGTTTTTT. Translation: CASSLVSLDTGELFF.

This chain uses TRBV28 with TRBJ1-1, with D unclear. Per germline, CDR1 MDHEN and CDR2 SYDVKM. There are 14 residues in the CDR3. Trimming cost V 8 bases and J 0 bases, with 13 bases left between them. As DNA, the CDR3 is TGTGCCAGCCAAGGGTCACCCATGAACACTGAAGCTTTCTTT. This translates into CASQGSPMNTEAFF.

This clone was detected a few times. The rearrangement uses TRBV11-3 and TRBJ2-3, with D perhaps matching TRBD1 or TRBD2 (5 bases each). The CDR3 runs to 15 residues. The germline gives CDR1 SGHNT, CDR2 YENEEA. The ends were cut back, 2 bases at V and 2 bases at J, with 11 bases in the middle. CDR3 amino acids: CASSLSDGTTDTQYF. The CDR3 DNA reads TGTGCCAGCAGCTTATCCGACGGGACCACAGATACGCAGTATTTT.